The TCR beta chain described here comes from a study of cytomegalovirus exposure and HLA in healthy donors. Overall study context: A preliminary data release comprised roughly 85 million unique TCRs obtained from HLA-typed donors.

The CDR3 runs to 15 residues. Germline CDR1 and CDR2: SGDLS and YYNGEE. Comment on this clone: Its target is unknown.

Study outcomes and limitations: Judged likely to be a sequencing artifact was a cluster of highly shared sequence variants. Differences between HLA loci emerged in a later analysis of TCR association rates, with DRB1 most and HLA-C fewest.

PCR employed 60 Vbeta and 13 Jbeta primers. Data came from immunoSEQ multiplex PCR; TCRdb stores just in-frame clones and leaves some out. The sample records approximately 72,000 clones, roughly four fifths being singletons. The V gene is TRBV9, the J gene TRBJ2-5, with D maybe TRBD1 (6 bases). The closer fit of TRBJ2-7 to the DNA end suggests the J call may be wrong. The receptor was derived from a man between 18 and 29 years old in good health and CMV-seronegative. The sequencing input was PBMCs. The DNA of the CDR3 is TGTGCCAGCAGCGTAGATCGCACAGGGTTTGGCGAGCAGTACTTC. Translation: CASSVDRTGFGEQYF.